The 31 T cell receptor beta chains presented below share a single source sample, sequenced in a study of blood T cell repertoires in COVID-19. Data came from immunoSEQ multiplex PCR; TCRdb stores just in-frame clones and leaves some out. The sample has over 70,000 clones, about 77% seen once. Sequences were obtained from peripheral blood. The receptors stem from a woman older than 75 with acute or convalescent COVID-19.

There are a few counts of this clone. The CDR3 nucleotides are TGTGCCAGCGTTCAGGGGGCGCGCTATGGCTACACCTTC. It yields the protein CASVQGARYGYTF. This sequence joins TRBV28 and TRBJ1-2; 8 bases are shared with TRBD1. This CDR3 contains 13 residues. With V trimmed by 8 bases and J by 4 bases, 6 bases remained unmatched. Germline V CDR1 and CDR2: MDHEN, SYDVKM.

This clone turned up a few times. V is TRBV5-1 and J is TRBJ1-1; D not certain. The CDR3 is 15 residues long. Per the germline V gene, CDR1 is SGHRS and CDR2 is YFSETQ. The V and J ends lost 6 bases and 6 bases respectively, with 21 bases between them. The CDR3 reads CASTPIGSGRAEAFF. CDR3 nucleotide sequence: TGCGCCAGCACGCCAATAGGATCGGGGAGGGCTGAAGCTTTCTTT.

This chain uses TRBV7-9 with TRBJ1-5; D gene unclear. The CDR3 is 12 amino acids. Trimming took off 5 bases at V and 5 bases at J, with 7 bases between the two ends. Germline CDR1 and CDR2: SEHNR and FQNEAQ (reference sequence). In nucleotides, the CDR3 is TGTGCCAGCAGCCCTCAGGATCAGCCCCAGCATTTT. This codes for CASSPQDQPQHF. The full variable domain, with the rest looked up from reference TRBV7-9 and TRBJ1-5, is DTGVSQNPRHKITKRGQNVTFRCDPISEHNRLYWYRQTLGQGPEFLTYFQNEAQLEKSRLLSDRFSAERPKGSFSTLEIQRTEQGDSAMYLCASSPQDQPQHFGDGTRLSIL.

The chain uses TRBV5-1 and TRBJ2-7, with 12 bases aligning to TRBD2. V shed 1 base and J 0 bases; nucleotides not matched to a gene: 2. Per germline, CDR1 SGHRS and CDR2 YFSETQ. This CDR3 region has 16 residues. The CDR3, as DNA: TGCGCCAGCAGCTTGACTAGCGGGAGGAGCTCCTACGAGCAGTACTTC. Translation gives CASSLTSGRSSYEQYF.

V and J are TRBV6-1 and TRBJ1-6, with D tentatively TRBD1 (5 bases). The V end lost 2 bases, the J end lost 7 bases, and 12 bases lay between the germline ends. Germline V CDR1 and CDR2: MNHNS, SASEGT. The CDR3 is 15 amino acids. The CDR3 region has the DNA TGTGCCAGCAGTGAACTGGACACCAGGAATTCACCCCTCCACTTT. Protein sequence: CASSELDTRNSPLHF.

The chain is built from TRBV5-1 and TRBJ2-7, with 10 bases lining up with TRBD1. Germline CDR1 is SGHRS and CDR2 is YFSETQ. The junction had 11 bases not matched to a gene; V was cut back by 4 bases and J by 7 bases. The CDR3 loop spans 15 amino acids. The DNA for the CDR3 is TGCGCCAGCAGCGCTTCCGGGACAGGGGTTGGTGAGCAGTACTTC. Translating it yields CASSASGTGVGEQYF.

This chain connects TRBV19 to TRBJ2-7; 9 bases map to TRBD1. The V gene end was trimmed by 3 bases and the J gene end by 5 bases; junction bases not matched to a gene: 5. Germline CDR1 LNHDA, CDR2 SQIVND (reference sequence). This CDR3 comprises 14 residues. The CDR3 bases are TGTGCCAGTAGTATGACAGGGGGGTTCGACGAGCAGTACTTC. Translating gives CASSMTGGFDEQYF.

The V and J genes are TRBV5-1 and TRBJ1-2; the D gene is possibly TRBD1 (6 bases). The V gene lost 1 base and the J gene lost 6 bases, with 16 bases spanning the gap. The length of the CDR3 is 15 residues. Germline CDR1 and CDR2: SGHRS and YFSETQ. The CDR3 loop reads CASSLLSQGSDGYTF. The CDR3 DNA reads TGCGCCAGCAGCTTGTTATCTCAGGGGTCGGATGGCTACACCTTC.

The chain recombines TRBV2 with TRBJ1-6; no reliable D call. This CDR3 comprises 12 residues. Trimming stripped 5 bases from V and 14 bases from J, with 13 bases between. Germline V gives CDR1 SNHLY, CDR2 FYNNEI. CDR3 in amino acids: CASSRPLSALHF. The CDR3 DNA is TGTGCCAGCAGTCGCCCCCTTTCGGCCCTCCACTTT. The variable domain in full, with the rest retrieved from reference TRBV2 and TRBJ1-6, is EPEVTQTPSHQVTQMGQEVILRCVPISNHLYFYWYRQILGQKVEFLVSFYNNEISEKSEIFDDQFSVERPDGSNFTLKIRSTKLEDSAMYFCASSRPLSALHFGNGTRLTVT.

This chain uses TRBV6-5 with TRBJ1-5; D possibly corresponds to TRBD1 (5 bases). Trimming stripped 2 bases from V and 4 bases from J, with 15 bases between. The CDR3 is 16 amino acids. In germline, CDR1 is MNHEY, CDR2 SVGAGI. In DNA form, the CDR3 reads TGTGCCAGCAGTTACGGCCCGGACACCCCTAATCAGCCCCAGCATTTT. It codes for CASSYGPDTPNQPQHF.

The chain is built from TRBV29-1 and TRBJ2-7, with 8 bases fitting TRBD1. CDR1 and CDR2 (germline): SQVTM, ANQGSEA. The CDR3 is made up of 13 amino acids. V lost 7 bases to trimming and J lost 3 bases; unmatched junction nucleotides: 8. This chain's CDR3 is CSAMDREVYEQYF. CDR3 coding DNA: TGCAGCGCCATGGACAGGGAGGTCTACGAGCAGTACTTC.

Only one count was recorded for this clone. The V and J genes are TRBV6-5 and TRBJ2-5, with D perhaps matching TRBD2 (6 bases). Germline V gene sequence: CDR1 MNHEY, CDR2 SVGAGI. Deletions cut 2 bases from V and 2 bases from J, with 12 bases between. CDR3 length: 15 residues. CDR3 DNA: TGTGCCAGCAGTTACATCAGCGGAGGGCAAGAGACCCAGTACTTC. Its translation: CASSYISGGQETQYF.

This rearrangement joins TRBV11-2 to TRBJ2-4; 9 bases align to TRBD2. From germline, CDR1 is SGHAT and CDR2 FQNNGV. Trimming cost V 5 bases and J 7 bases; bases outside gene matches: 15. CDR3 size: 17 residues. The CDR3 sequence is CASSLQTSGTSRNIQYF. The CDR3 region has the DNA TGTGCCAGCAGCCTACAGACTAGCGGCACTTCCCGTAACATTCAGTACTTC. Based on the CDR3 plus reference TRBV11-2 and TRBJ2-4, the full variable domain is EAGVAQSPRYKIIEKRQSVAFWCNPISGHATLYWYQQILGQGPKLLIQFQNNGVVDDSQLPKDRFSAERLKGVDSTLKIQPAKLEDSAVYLCASSLQTSGTSRNIQYFGAGTRLSVL.

This chain joins TRBV7-2 and TRBJ2-1, with 9 bases fitting TRBD2. Per the germline V gene, CDR1 is SGHTA and CDR2 is FQGNSA. CDR3 length: 19 residues. The V and J ends lost 5 bases and 4 bases, in that order; junction bases with no gene match: 18. The DNA for the CDR3 is TGTGCCAGCAGCCACCCCCTCCATCCCGGCGGGGGGGCTTACAATGAGCAGTTCTTC. It yields the protein CASSHPLHPGGGAYNEQFF.

The rearrangement uses TRBV6-5 and TRBJ2-5; 13 bases match TRBD2. The CDR3 is 15 residues long. V lost 10 bases to trimming and J lost 3 bases; unmatched junction nucleotides: 8. Germline-derived CDR1 and CDR2 are MNHEY and SVGAGI. CDR3 nucleotides: TGTGCCACCCGACTAGCGGGGGGACTCGAAGAGACCCAGTACTTC. It codes for CATRLAGGLEETQYF.

The V call is TRBV28, the J call TRBJ2-1; 8 bases agree with TRBD2. The junction had 11 bases not matched to a gene; V was cut back by 2 bases and J by 8 bases. Germline values: CDR1 MDHEN, CDR2 SYDVKM. CDR3 length: 16 residues. The chain's CDR3 is CASSLGGRLSMDEQFF. For the CDR3, the DNA is TGTGCCAGCAGTTTAGGCGGGAGGTTATCTATGGATGAGCAGTTCTTC.

The V and J genes are TRBV6-1 and TRBJ1-1, with a weak D call TRBD1 (5 bases). The CDR3 is 15 residues long. Germline loops: CDR1 MNHNS, CDR2 SASEGT. The V end was cut by 3 bases, the J end by 5 bases, with 16 bases between. The CDR3 protein is CASSEPLGGGTEAFF. CDR3 sequence (DNA): TGTGCCAGCAGTGAGCCGTTGGGGGGGGGAACTGAAGCTTTCTTT.

The chain uses TRBV19 and TRBJ1-5; D gene uncertain. The ends were cut back, 6 bases at V and 4 bases at J, with 13 bases in the middle. Germline V gene sequence: CDR1 LNHDA, CDR2 SQIVND (reference sequence). The CDR3 sequence is 14 residues long. Written as DNA, the CDR3 is TGTGCCAGTAGGAGGGAAAGAGGTAATCAGCCCCAGCATTTT. Translation: CASRRERGNQPQHF.

V gene TRBV28 combines with J gene TRBJ2-7, with D possibly being TRBD1 (6 bases). This CDR3 spans 13 amino acids. V dropped 5 bases and J dropped 2 bases, with 10 bases sitting between them. Germline CDR1 is MDHEN and CDR2 is SYDVKM. CDR3 residues: CASSDGQTYEQYF. The CDR3 DNA reads as TGTGCCAGCAGTGACGGACAGACCTACGAGCAGTACTTC.

V is TRBV6-1 and J is TRBJ1-6; tentative D call: TRBD1 (5 bases). The germline V gene has CDR1 MNHNS and CDR2 SASEGT. The CDR3 is made up of 14 amino acids. Trimming pared 2 bases from V and 10 bases from J, leaving 12 bases between. The CDR3 here is CASSERGGRSPLHF. The CDR3 region has the DNA TGTGCCAGCAGTGAACGGGGGGGTCGCTCACCCCTCCACTTT.

The V gene is TRBV5-1, the J gene TRBJ2-1, with 7 positions matching TRBD1. V lost 0 bases, J lost 2 bases, and 14 bases stayed unmatched. In germline, CDR1 is SGHRS, CDR2 YFSETQ. The CDR3 is made up of 19 amino acids. The CDR3 loop is CASSLARDRARGAYNEQFF. The CDR3 nucleotides read TGCGCCAGCAGCTTGGCCCGGGACAGAGCCCGTGGGGCCTACAATGAGCAGTTCTTC.

J is TRBJ1-2 and V is TRBV19, with D tentatively TRBD1 (5 bases). V lost 6 bases, J lost 4 bases, and 15 bases lay in between. CDR1 is LNHDA and CDR2 is SQIVND in the germline V gene (reference sequence). This CDR3 region has 14 residues. The CDR3 nucleotides are TGTGCCAGTAGCGAGGCAGGGATGCTCTATGGCTACACCTTC. It is translated as CASSEAGMLYGYTF. Full variable domain (outside the CDR3, taken from reference TRBV19 and TRBJ1-2): DGGITQSPKYLFRKEGQNVTLSCEQNLNHDAMYWYRQDPGQGLRLIYYSQIVNDFQKGDIAEGYSVSREKKESFPLTVTSAQKNPTAFYLCASSEAGMLYGYTFGSGTRLTVV.

The CDR3 sequence: CASSFQKTSQETQYF. Written as DNA, the CDR3 is TGCGCCAGCAGCTTTCAAAAGACTAGCCAAGAGACCCAGTACTTC. This chain joins TRBV5-1 and TRBJ2-5; D is perhaps TRBD2 (6 bases). The ends were cut back, 2 bases at V and 1 base at J, with 12 bases in the middle. The length of the CDR3 is 15 residues. Germline assignment: CDR1 SGHRS and CDR2 YFSETQ.

The rearrangement links TRBV6-1 to TRBJ2-7, with 8 bases aligning to TRBD1. The CDR3 contains 15 residues. Trimming removed 3 bases from V and 2 bases from J; junction bases left unmatched: 6. Per the germline V gene, CDR1 is MNHNS and CDR2 is SASEGT. The CDR3 here is CASSDPGQATYEQYF. DNA for the CDR3: TGTGCCAGCAGTGATCCGGGACAGGCTACCTACGAGCAGTACTTC.

The chain carries TRBV10-3 and TRBJ2-1; 10 bases match TRBD1. Germline V lookup: CDR1 ENHRY, CDR2 SYGVKD. With V trimmed by 6 bases and J by 9 bases, 11 bases remained unmatched. CDR3 length: 15 amino acids. The CDR3 sequence: CAISLSGTGEIEQFF. The CDR3 coding sequence is TGTGCCATCAGCCTCTCCGGGACAGGGGAGATTGAGCAGTTCTTC.

This clone came up a few times. The chain combines TRBV27 with TRBJ2-7; D unresolved. CDR1 and CDR2 (germline): MNHEY, SMNVEV (reference sequence). Trimming pared 6 bases from V and 1 base from J, leaving 16 bases between. There are 15 residues in the CDR3. Written as DNA, the CDR3 is TGTGCCAGCAGCCCTCAAGTAGCCGGATCCTACGAGCAGTACTTC. Amino acids: CASSPQVAGSYEQYF.

This chain links TRBV10-3 with TRBJ1-1; TRBD1 aligns across 7 bases. The CDR3 totals 12 residues. The germline V gene has CDR1 ENHRY and CDR2 SYGVKD. The ends lost 6 bases at V and 3 bases at J; junction bases unmatched: 1. CDR3 sequence reads: CAIRGTDTEAFF. DNA for the CDR3: TGTGCCATCAGGGGGACAGACACTGAAGCTTTCTTT.

The CDR3 region has the DNA TGTGCCAGCAGCTTACATGGCGGGGAGGGCACAGATACGCAGTATTTT. It yields the protein CASSLHGGEGTDTQYF. The chain couples TRBV7-3 to TRBJ2-3; D might be TRBD2 (6 bases). Trimming shortened V by 2 bases and J by 1 base, and 13 bases separated the two germline ends. The CDR3 has 16 amino acids. Germline CDR1 and CDR2: SGHTA and FQGTGA.

V usage is TRBV6-2 or TRBV6-3 and J usage is TRBJ2-2; the match to TRBD1 covers 8 bases. The length of the CDR3 is 16 residues. The V gene end was trimmed by 5 bases and the J gene end by 0 bases; junction bases not matched to a gene: 5. Germline CDR1 is MNHEY and CDR2 is SVGEGT. CDR3 sequence reads: CASSIRQGTNTGELFF. In DNA, the CDR3 is TGTGCCAGCAGTATCCGACAGGGGACGAACACCGGGGAGCTGTTTTTT.

The V and J genes are TRBV6-5 and TRBJ2-5; D perhaps matches TRBD1 (6 bases). CDR3 size: 16 residues. Germline-derived CDR1 and CDR2 are MNHEY and SVGAGI. The V end was cut by 0 bases, the J end by 4 bases, with 15 bases between. CDR3 nucleotide sequence: TGTGCCAGCAGTTACTCGAATCGGCTAGGGGGAGAGACCCAGTACTTC. It yields the protein CASSYSNRLGGETQYF.

This clone appeared a single time. This chain uses TRBV4-3 with TRBJ2-3; a possible D gene is TRBD2 (6 bases). Germline V gene data show CDR1 as LGHNA and CDR2 as YSLEER. This CDR3 has 17 residues. Trimming shortened V by 2 bases and J by 2 bases, and 17 bases separated the two germline ends. The CDR3 bases are TGCGCCAGCAGCCAACAATGGAGGGTTCCGGCCACAGATACGCAGTATTTT. Translating gives CASSQQWRVPATDTQYF.